The 7 T cell receptor beta chains listed next were all sequenced from one sample in a study of blood T cell repertoires in COVID-19. Using immunoSEQ multiplex PCR, the repertoire was profiled, and TCRdb retains in-frame clones only, with some absent. The data contain over 350,000 clones, about 89% of them seen just once; the ten biggest clones take up 4.3%. Sequencing was carried out using peripheral blood. These receptors came from a young woman with acute or convalescent COVID-19.

The rearrangement links TRBV7-3 to TRBJ2-6; D is unclear. Germline assignment: CDR1 SGHTA and CDR2 FQGTGA. Trimming removed 4 bases from V and 1 base from J, with 2 bases in between. The CDR3 covers 13 residues. Here the CDR3 reads CASSSSGANVLTF. CDR3 in DNA: TGTGCCAGCAGCTCTTCTGGGGCCAACGTCCTGACTTTC.

The chain carries TRBV30 and TRBJ2-7; possible D gene TRBD1, 5 bases. This CDR3 contains 13 residues. Deletions cut 2 bases from V and 2 bases from J, with 10 bases between. Per the germline V gene, CDR1 is GTSNPN and CDR2 is SVGIG (reference sequence). The CDR3 region is CAWSRQGTYEQYF. The CDR3 nucleotides are TGTGCCTGGAGTAGGCAGGGTACCTACGAGCAGTACTTC.

The V call is TRBV7-2, the J call TRBJ2-1, with 11 bases identical to TRBD1. CDR1 is SGHTA, CDR2 FQGNSA, per germline. Trimming took 0 bases from V and 6 from J; bases not matched to a gene: 4. This CDR3 spans 16 amino acids. This CDR3 reads CASSLAGTGGVNEQFF. In DNA form, the CDR3 reads TGTGCCAGCAGCTTAGCCGGGACAGGGGGGGTCAATGAGCAGTTCTTC.

V is TRBV5-1 and J is TRBJ2-5; D is uncertain. There are 15 residues in the CDR3. In germline, CDR1 is SGHRS, CDR2 YFSETQ. Trimming took 2 bases from V and 1 from J, leaving 12 bases between them. The CDR3 protein is CASSLMTQFQETQYF. The CDR3 region has the DNA TGCGCCAGCAGCTTAATGACACAATTCCAAGAGACCCAGTACTTC.

The genes are TRBV27 and TRBJ1-4; TRBD1 aligns across 7 bases. Germline loops: CDR1 MNHEY, CDR2 SMNVEV (reference sequence). The V and J ends lost 1 base and 7 bases, in that order; junction bases with no gene match: 0. There are 13 residues in the CDR3. In nucleotides, the CDR3 is TGTGCCAGCAGTTTATACAGGGGTGAAAAACTGTTTTTT. Translated: CASSLYRGEKLFF.

Note on this clone: Other nucleotide sequences in the sample specify the same CDR3. The chain carries TRBV14 and TRBJ1-3; TRBD1 matches at 7 bases. The germline V gene encodes CDR1 SGHDN and CDR2 FVKESK. The ends lost 3 bases at V and 2 bases at J; junction bases unmatched: 4. This CDR3 comprises 15 residues. The CDR3 protein is CASSQAGTAGNTIYF. CDR3 DNA sequence: TGTGCCAGCAGCCAGGCCGGGACAGCTGGAAACACCATATATTTT.

This clone was observed a single time. This sequence joins TRBV30 and TRBJ2-7; TRBD2 is a possible D gene (5 bases). This CDR3 is built from 13 residues. The V end was cut by 0 bases, the J end by 5 bases, with 11 bases between. Germline V gives CDR1 GTSNPN, CDR2 SVGIG (reference sequence). CDR3 loop: CAWSVDLANEQYF. The CDR3 DNA is TGTGCCTGGAGTGTAGACCTAGCCAACGAGCAGTACTTC.